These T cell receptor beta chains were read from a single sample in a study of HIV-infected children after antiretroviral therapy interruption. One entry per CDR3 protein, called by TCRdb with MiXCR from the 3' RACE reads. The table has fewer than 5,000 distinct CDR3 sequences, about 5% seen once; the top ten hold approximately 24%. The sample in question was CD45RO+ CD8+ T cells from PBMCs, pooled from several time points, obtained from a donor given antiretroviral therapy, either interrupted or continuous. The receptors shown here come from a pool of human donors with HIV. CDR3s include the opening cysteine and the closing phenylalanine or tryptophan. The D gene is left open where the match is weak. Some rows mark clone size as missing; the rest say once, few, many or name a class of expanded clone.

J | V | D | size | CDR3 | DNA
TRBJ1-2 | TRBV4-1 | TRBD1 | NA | CASSQELSGGYNYGYTF | TGCGCCAGCAGCCAAGAACTTTCAGGGGGGTATAACTATGGCTACACCTTC
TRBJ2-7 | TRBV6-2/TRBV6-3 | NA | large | CASTPAASYEQYF | TGTGCCAGCACCCCGGCAGCCTCCTACGAGCAGTACTTC
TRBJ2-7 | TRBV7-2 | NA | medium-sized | CASSLTRAYEQYF | TGTGCCAGCAGCTTAACGCGGGCATACGAGCAGTACTTC
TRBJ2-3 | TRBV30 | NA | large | CASGFTDTQYF | TGTGCTTCCGGGTTCACAGATACGCAGTATTTT
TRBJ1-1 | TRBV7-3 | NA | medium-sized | CASSPSENTEAFF | TGTGCCAGCAGCCCCTCGGAGAACACTGAAGCTTTCTTT
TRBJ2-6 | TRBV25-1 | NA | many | CASTVRRTHSGANVLTF | TGTGCCAGCACAGTCCGCAGGACGCACTCTGGGGCCAACGTCCTGACTTTC
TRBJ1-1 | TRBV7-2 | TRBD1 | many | CASSLTKGATEAFF | TGTGCCAGCAGCCTCACCAAGGGGGCCACTGAAGCTTTCTTT
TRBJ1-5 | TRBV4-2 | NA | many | CASSQAGEGGADNQPQHF | TGTGCCAGCAGCCAAGCAGGGGAGGGGGGCGCGGACAATCAGCCCCAGCATTTT
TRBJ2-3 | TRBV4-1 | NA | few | CASSQDRVSDTQYF | TGCGCCAGCAGCCAAGATCGGGTCTCAGATACGCAGTATTTT
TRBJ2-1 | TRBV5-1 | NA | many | CASSFFGLIYNEQFF | TGCGCCAGCAGCTTTTTCGGACTAATCTACAATGAGCAGTTCTTC
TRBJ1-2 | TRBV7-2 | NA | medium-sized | CASSLGGGDGYTF | TGTGCCAGCAGCTTAGGGGGGGGAGATGGCTACACCTTC
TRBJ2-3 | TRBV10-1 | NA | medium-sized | CASSEGPSLSTDTQYF | TGCGCCAGCAGTGAAGGACCGTCCCTTAGCACAGATACGCAGTATTTT
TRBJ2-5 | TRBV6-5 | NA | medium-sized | CASSYVGSLETQYF | TGTGCCAGCAGTTACGTGGGTTCTCTCGAGACCCAGTACTTC
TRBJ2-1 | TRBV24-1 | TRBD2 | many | CATSDGTSGGTYNEQFF | TGTGCCACCAGTGATGGGACTAGCGGGGGGACCTACAATGAGCAGTTCTTC
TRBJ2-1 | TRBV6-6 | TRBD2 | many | CASVLAEYTDNEQFF | TGTGCCAGCGTTCTAGCGGAATACACCGACAATGAGCAGTTCTTC
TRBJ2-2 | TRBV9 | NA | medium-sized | CASSPHGEDQGTGELFF | TGTGCCAGCAGCCCCCACGGGGAAGATCAAGGCACCGGGGAGCTGTTTTTT
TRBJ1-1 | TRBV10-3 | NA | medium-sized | CAIRTQGYTEAFF | TGTGCCATCAGAACTCAGGGATACACTGAAGCTTTCTTT
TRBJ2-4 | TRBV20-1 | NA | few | CSASRAQKNIQYF | TGCAGTGCTAGTCGGGCACAGAAAAACATTCAGTACTTC
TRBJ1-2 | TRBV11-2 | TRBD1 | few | CASSLMFGTGDEGYTF | TGTGCCAGCAGCCTTATGTTCGGGACAGGGGATGAAGGCTACACCTTC
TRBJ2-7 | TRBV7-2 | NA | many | CASSLDYEQYF | TGTGCCAGCAGCCTAGATTACGAGCAGTACTTC
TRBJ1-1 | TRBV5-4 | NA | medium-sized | CASSFGRYTEAFF | TGTGCCAGCAGCTTTGGGCGCTACACTGAAGCTTTCTTT
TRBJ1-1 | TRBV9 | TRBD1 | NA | CASSQGAGEAFF | TGTGCCAGCAGTCAGGGGGCGGGTGAAGCTTTCTTT
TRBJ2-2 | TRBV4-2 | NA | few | CASSQGLPDNTGELFF | TGTGCCAGCAGCCAAGGCCTCCCCGACAACACCGGGGAGCTGTTTTTT
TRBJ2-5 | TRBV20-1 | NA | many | CSARGAGAAETQYF | TGCAGTGCTAGAGGTGCCGGAGCCGCAGAGACCCAGTACTTC
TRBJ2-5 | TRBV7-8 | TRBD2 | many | CASRASGGKETQYF | TGTGCCAGCCGGGCTAGCGGGGGGAAAGAGACCCAGTACTTC
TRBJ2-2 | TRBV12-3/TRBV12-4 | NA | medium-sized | CASSPISGVDTGELFF | TGTGCCAGCAGCCCGATATCGGGGGTCGACACCGGGGAGCTGTTTTTT
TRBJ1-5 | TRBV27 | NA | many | CASSFLGYSNQPQHF | TGTGCCAGCAGTTTTCTAGGTTATAGCAATCAGCCCCAGCATTTT